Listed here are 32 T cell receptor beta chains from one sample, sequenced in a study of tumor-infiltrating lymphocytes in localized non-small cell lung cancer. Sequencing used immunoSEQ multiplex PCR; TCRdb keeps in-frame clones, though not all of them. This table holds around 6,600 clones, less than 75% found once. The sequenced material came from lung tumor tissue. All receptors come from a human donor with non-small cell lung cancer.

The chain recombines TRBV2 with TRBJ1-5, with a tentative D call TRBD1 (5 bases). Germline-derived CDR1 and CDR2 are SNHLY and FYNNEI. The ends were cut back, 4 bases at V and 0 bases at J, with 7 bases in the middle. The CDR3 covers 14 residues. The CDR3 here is CASSAGASNQPQHF. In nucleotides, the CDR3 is TGTGCCAGCAGTGCTGGGGCTAGCAATCAGCCCCAGCATTTT.

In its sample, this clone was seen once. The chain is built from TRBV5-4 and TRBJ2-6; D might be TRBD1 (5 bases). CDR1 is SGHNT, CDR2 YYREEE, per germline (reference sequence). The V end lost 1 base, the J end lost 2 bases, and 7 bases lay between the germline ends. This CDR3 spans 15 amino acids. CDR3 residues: CASSLTGAGANVLTF. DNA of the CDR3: TGTGCCAGCAGCTTGACAGGAGCTGGGGCCAACGTCCTGACTTTC.

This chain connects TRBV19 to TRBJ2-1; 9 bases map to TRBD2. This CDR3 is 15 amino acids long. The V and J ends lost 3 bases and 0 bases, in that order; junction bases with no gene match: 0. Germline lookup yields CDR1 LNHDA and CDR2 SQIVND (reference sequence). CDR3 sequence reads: CASSISGSSYNEQFF. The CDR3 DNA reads TGTGCCAGTAGTATTAGCGGGAGCTCCTACAATGAGCAGTTCTTC.

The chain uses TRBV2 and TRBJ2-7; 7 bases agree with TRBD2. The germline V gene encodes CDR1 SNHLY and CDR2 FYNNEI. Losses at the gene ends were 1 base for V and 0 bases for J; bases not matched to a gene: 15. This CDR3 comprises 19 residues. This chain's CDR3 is CASSEGVFGGGYSSYEQYF. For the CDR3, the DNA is TGTGCCAGCAGTGAAGGAGTCTTTGGCGGGGGATATAGCTCCTACGAGCAGTACTTC.

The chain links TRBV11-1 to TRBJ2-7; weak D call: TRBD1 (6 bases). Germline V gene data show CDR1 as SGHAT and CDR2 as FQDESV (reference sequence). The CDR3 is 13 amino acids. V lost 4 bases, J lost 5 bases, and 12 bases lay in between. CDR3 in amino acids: CASSYGQRNEQYF. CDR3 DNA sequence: TGTGCCAGCAGCTATGGACAGCGCAACGAGCAGTACTTC.

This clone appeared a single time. CDR3: CASSLTGTSINEQFF. The CDR3, as DNA: TGTGCCAGCAGCCTGACCGGGACTAGCATTAATGAGCAGTTCTTC. The rearrangement links TRBV11-2 to TRBJ2-1; 9 bases map to TRBD2. The CDR3 loop spans 15 amino acids. CDR1 SGHAT and CDR2 FQNNGV come from the germline V gene. Trimming removed 5 bases from V and 7 bases from J; junction bases left unmatched: 9.

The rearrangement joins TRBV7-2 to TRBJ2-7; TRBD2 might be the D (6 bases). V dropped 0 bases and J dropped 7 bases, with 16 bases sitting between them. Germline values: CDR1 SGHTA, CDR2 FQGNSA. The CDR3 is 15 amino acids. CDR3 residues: CASSLATSPEKEQYF. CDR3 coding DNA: TGTGCCAGCAGCTTAGCAACTAGCCCCGAGAAGGAGCAGTACTTC. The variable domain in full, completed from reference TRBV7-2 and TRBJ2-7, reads GAGVSQSPSNKVTEKGKDVELRCDPISGHTALYWYRQSLGQGLEFLIYFQGNSAPDKSGLPSDRFSAERTGGSVSTLTIQRTQQEDSAVYLCASSLATSPEKEQYFGPGTRLTVT.

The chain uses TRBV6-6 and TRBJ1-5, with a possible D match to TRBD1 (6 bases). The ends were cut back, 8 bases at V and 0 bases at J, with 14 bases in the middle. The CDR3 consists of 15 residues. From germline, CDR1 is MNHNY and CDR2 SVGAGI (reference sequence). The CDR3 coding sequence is TGTGCCAGCCGTGAGGGGGATTATAGCAATCAGCCCCAGCATTTT. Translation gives CASREGDYSNQPQHF.

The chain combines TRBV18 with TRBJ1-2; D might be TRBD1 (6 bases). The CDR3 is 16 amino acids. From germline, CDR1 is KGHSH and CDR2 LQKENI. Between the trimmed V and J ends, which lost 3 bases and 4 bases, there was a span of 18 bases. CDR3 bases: TGTGCCAGCTCACCTATGGACAGCCAGCCTGGCTATGGCTACACCTTC. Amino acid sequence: CASSPMDSQPGYGYTF.

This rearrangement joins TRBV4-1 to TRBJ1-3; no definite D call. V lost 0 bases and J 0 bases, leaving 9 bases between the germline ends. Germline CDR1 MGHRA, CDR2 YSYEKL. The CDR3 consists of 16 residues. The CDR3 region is CASSQDRTTSGNTIYF. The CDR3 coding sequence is TGCGCCAGCAGCCAAGATCGGACCACCTCTGGAAACACCATATATTTT.

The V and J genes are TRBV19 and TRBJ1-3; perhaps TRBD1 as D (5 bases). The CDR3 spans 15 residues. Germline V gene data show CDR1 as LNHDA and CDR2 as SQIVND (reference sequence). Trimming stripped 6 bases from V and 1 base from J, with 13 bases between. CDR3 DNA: TGTGCCAGTAGCCGGGACTTAATATCTGGAAACACCATATATTTT. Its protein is CASSRDLISGNTIYF.

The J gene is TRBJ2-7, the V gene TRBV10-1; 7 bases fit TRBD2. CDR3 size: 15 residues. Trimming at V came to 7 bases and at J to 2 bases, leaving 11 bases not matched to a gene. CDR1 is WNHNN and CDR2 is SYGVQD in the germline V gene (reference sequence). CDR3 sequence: CASTLGGSSTYEQYF. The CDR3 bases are TGCGCCAGCACCCTGGGAGGGAGTTCCACCTACGAGCAGTACTTC.

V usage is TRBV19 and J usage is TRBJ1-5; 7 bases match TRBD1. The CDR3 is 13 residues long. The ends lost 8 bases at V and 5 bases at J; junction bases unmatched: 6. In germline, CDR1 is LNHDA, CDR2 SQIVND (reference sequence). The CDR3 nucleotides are TGTGCCAGTCGTAGACAGGGTGATCAGCCCCAGCATTTT. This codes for CASRRQGDQPQHF.

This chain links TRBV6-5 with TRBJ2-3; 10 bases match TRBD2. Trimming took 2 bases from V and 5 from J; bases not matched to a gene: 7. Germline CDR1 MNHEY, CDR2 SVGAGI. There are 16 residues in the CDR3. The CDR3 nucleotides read TGTGCCAGCAGTTACAAAGCGGGGGGGCCGAGAGATACGCAGTATTTT. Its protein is CASSYKAGGPRDTQYF.

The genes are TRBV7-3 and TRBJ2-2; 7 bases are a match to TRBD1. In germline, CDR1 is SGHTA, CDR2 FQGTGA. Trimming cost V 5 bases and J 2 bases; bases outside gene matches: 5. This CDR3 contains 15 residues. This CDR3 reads CASSEGQHNTGELFF. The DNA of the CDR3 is TGTGCCAGCAGCGAGGGACAGCATAACACCGGGGAGCTGTTTTTT.

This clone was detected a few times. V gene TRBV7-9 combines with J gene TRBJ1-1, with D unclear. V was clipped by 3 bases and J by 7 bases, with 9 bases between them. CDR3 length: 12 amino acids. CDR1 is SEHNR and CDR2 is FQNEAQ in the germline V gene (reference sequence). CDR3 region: CASSFKPHEAFF. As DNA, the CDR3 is TGTGCCAGCAGCTTCAAACCCCATGAAGCTTTCTTT. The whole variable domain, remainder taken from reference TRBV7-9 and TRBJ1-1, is DTGVSQNPRHKITKRGQNVTFRCDPISEHNRLYWYRQTLGQGPEFLTYFQNEAQLEKSRLLSDRFSAERPKGSFSTLEIQRTEQGDSAMYLCASSFKPHEAFFGQGTRLTVV.

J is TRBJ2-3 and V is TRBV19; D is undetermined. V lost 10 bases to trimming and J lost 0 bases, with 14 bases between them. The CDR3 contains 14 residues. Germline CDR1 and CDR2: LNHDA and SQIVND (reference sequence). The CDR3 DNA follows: TGTGCCACTACGGCCCAGACTAGCACAGATACGCAGTATTTT. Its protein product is CATTAQTSTDTQYF.

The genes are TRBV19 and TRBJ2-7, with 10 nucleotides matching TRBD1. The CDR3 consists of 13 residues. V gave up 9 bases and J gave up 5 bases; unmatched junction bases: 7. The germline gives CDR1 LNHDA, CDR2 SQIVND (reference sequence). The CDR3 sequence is CASAAGQGNEQYF. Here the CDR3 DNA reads TGTGCCAGCGCGGCGGGACAGGGGAACGAGCAGTACTTC.

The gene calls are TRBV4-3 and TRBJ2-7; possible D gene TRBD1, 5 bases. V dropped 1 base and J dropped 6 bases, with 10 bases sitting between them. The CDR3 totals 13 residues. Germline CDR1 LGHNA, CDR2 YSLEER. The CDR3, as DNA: TGCGCCAGCAGCCAAGGTGCAGGGCTCGAGCAGTACTTC. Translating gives CASSQGAGLEQYF.

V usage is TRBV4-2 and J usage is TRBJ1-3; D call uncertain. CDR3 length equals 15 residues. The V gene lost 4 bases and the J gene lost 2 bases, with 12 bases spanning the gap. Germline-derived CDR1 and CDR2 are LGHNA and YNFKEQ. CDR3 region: CASSPGFGAGNTIYF. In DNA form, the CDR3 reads TGTGCCAGCAGCCCAGGATTTGGGGCTGGAAACACCATATATTTT.

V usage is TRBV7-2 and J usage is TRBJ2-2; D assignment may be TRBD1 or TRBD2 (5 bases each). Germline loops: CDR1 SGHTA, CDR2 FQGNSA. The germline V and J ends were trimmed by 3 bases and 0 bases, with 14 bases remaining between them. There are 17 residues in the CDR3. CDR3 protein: CASSLTRGASNTGELFF. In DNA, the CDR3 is TGTGCCAGCAGCTTGACCCGAGGGGCTTCGAACACCGGGGAGCTGTTTTTT.

CDR3 nucleotide sequence: TGTGCCAGCAGTTACTCTGGGGGAAGGGGCGAGCAGTACTTC. Residues: CASSYSGGRGEQYF. The chain has TRBV6-5 and TRBJ2-7; D may match TRBD1 or TRBD2 (5 bases each). Looked up from germline, CDR1 is MNHEY and CDR2 is SVGAGI. The CDR3 covers 14 residues. Deletions cut 0 bases from V and 6 bases from J, with 12 bases between.

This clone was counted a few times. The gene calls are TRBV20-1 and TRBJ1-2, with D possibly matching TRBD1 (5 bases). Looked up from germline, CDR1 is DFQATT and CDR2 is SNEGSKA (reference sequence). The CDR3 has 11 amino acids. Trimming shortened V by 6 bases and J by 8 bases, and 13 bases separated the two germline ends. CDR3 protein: CSARDHPGYTF. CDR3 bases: TGCAGTGCCAGGGACCACCCGGGCTACACCTTC.

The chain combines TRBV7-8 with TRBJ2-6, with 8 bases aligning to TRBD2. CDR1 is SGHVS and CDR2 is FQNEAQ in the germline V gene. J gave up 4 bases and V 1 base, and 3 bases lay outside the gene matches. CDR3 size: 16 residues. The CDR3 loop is CASSLVAGGGANVLTF. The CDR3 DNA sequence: TGTGCCAGCAGCTTAGTCGCGGGAGGAGGGGCCAACGTCCTGACTTTC.

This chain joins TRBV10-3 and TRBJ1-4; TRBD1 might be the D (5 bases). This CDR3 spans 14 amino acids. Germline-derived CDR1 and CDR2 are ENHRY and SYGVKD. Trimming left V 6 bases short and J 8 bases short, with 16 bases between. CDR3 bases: TGTGCCATCAGGTCGGGGCGTACGGAGGAAAAACTGTTTTTT. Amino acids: CAIRSGRTEEKLFF.

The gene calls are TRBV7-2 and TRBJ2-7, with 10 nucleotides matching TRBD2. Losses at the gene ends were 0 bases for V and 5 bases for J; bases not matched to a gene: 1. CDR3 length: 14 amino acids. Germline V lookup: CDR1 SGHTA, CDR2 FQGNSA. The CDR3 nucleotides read TGTGCCAGCAGCTTAGCGGGACTAGCGCACGAGCAGTACTTC. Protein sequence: CASSLAGLAHEQYF. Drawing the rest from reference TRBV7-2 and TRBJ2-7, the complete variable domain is GAGVSQSPSNKVTEKGKDVELRCDPISGHTALYWYRQSLGQGLEFLIYFQGNSAPDKSGLPSDRFSAERTGGSVSTLTIQRTQQEDSAVYLCASSLAGLAHEQYFGPGTRLTVT.

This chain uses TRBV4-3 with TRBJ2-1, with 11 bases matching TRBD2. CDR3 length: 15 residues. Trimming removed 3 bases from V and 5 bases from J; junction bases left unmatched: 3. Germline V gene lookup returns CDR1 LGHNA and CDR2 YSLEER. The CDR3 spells CASSHIAGGHNEQFF. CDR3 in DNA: TGCGCCAGCAGCCATATAGCGGGGGGGCACAATGAGCAGTTCTTC.

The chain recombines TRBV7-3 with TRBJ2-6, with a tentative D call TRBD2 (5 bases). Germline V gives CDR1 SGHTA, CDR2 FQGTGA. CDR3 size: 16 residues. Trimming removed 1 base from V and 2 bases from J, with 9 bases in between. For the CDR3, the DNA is TGTGCCAGCAGCTTAAAAACGGGGACTGGGGCCAACGTCCTGACTTTC. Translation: CASSLKTGTGANVLTF.

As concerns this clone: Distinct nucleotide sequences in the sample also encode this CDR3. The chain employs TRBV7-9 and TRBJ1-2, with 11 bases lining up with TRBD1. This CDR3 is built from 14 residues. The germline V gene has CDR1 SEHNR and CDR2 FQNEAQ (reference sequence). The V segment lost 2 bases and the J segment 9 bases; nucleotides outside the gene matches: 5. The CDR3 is CASSLRTGGASYTF. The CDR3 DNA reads TGTGCCAGCAGCTTAAGGACAGGGGGCGCGAGCTACACCTTC.

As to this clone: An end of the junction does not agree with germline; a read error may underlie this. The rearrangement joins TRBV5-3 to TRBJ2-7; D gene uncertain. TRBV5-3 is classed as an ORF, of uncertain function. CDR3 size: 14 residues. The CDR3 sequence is CASSLDWGMYEQYF. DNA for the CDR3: TGTGCCAGCAGCTTGGATTGGGGTATGTACGAGCAGTACTTC.

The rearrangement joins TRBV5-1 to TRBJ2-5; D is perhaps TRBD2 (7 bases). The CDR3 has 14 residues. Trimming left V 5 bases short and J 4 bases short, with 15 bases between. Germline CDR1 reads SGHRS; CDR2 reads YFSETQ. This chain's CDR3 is CASSHDGGRETQYF. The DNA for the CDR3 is TGCGCCAGCAGTCACGACGGGGGGCGAGAGACCCAGTACTTC. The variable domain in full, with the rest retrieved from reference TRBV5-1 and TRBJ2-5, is KAGVTQTPRYLIKTRGQQVTLSCSPISGHRSVSWYQQTPGQGLQFLFEYFSETQRNKGNFPGRFSGRQFSNSRSEMNVSTLELGDSALYLCASSHDGGRETQYFGPGTRLLVL.

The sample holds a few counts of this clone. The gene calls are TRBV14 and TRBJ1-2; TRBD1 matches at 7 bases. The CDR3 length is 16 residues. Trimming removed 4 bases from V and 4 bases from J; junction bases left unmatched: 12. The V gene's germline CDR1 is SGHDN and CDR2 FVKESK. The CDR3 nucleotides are TGTGCCAGCAGCCCTCGAGGGGGCAGGGTGGGCTATGGCTACACCTTC. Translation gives CASSPRGGRVGYGYTF. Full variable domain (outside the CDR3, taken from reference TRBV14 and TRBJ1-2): EAGVTQFPSHSVIEKGQTVTLRCDPISGHDNLYWYRRVMGKEIKFLLHFVKESKQDESGMPNNRFLAERTGGTYSTLKVQPAELEDSGVYFCASSPRGGRVGYGYTFGSGTRLTVV.